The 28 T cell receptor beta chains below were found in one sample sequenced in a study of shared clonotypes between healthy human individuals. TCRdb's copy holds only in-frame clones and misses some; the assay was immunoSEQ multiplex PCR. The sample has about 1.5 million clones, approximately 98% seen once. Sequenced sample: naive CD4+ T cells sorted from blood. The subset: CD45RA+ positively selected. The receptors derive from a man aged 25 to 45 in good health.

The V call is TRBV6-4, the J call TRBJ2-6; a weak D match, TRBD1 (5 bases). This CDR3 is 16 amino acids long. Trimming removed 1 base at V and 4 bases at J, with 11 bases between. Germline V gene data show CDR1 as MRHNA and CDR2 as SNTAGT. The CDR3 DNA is TGTGCCAGCAGTGACTTGCCAGGGCTGGGGGCCAACGTCCTGACTTTC. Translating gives CASSDLPGLGANVLTF.

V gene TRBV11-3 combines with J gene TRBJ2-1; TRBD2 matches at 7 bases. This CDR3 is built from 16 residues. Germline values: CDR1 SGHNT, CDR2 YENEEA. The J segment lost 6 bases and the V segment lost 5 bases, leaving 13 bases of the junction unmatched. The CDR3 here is CASSPGWASGSNEQFF. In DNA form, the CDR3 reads TGTGCCAGCAGCCCGGGGTGGGCTAGCGGCTCCAATGAGCAGTTCTTC.

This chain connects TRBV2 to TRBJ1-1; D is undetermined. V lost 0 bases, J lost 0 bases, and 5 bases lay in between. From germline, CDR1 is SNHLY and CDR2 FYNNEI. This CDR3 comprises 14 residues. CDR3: CASSEALMNTEAFF. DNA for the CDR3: TGTGCCAGCAGTGAAGCGTTGATGAACACTGAAGCTTTCTTT.

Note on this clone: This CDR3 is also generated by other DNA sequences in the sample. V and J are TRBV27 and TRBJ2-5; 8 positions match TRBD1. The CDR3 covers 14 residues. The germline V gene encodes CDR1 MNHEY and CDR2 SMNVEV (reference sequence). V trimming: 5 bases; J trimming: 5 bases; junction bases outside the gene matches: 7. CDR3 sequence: CASSPRTGRETQYF. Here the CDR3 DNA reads TGTGCCAGCAGTCCTAGGACAGGGAGGGAGACCCAGTACTTC.

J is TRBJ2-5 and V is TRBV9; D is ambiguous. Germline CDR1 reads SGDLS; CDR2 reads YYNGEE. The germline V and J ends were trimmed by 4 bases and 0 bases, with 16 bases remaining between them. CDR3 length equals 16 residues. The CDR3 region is CASSSRGEAYQETQYF. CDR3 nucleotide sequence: TGTGCCAGCAGCTCCCGAGGTGAGGCGTACCAAGAGACCCAGTACTTC.

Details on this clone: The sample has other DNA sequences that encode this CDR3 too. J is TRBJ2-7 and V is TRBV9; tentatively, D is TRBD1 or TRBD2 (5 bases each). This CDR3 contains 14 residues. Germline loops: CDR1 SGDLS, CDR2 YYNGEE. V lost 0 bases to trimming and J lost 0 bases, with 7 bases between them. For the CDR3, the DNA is TGTGCCAGCAGCGTAGTGGGGACCTCCTACGAGCAGTACTTC. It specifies CASSVVGTSYEQYF.

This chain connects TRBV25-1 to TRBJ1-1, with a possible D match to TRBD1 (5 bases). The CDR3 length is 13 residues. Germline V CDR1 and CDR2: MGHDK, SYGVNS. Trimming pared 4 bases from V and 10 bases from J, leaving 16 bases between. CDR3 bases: TGTGCCAGCAGTGGAAAAAACAGGTTCCGAGCTTTCTTT. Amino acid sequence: CASSGKNRFRAFF.

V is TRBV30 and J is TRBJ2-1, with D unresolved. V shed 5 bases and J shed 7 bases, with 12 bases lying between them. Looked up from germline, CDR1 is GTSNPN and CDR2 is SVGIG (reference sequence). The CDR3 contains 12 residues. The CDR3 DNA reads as TGTGCCTGGTTTCCACGAGTTAATGAGCAGTTCTTC. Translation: CAWFPRVNEQFF.

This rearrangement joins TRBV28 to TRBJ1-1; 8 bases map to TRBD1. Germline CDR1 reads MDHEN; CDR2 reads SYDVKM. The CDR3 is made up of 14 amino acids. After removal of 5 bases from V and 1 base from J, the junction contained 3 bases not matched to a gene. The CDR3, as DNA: TGTGCCAGCAGTCCTGGACAGGGGAACACTGAAGCTTTCTTT. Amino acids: CASSPGQGNTEAFF.

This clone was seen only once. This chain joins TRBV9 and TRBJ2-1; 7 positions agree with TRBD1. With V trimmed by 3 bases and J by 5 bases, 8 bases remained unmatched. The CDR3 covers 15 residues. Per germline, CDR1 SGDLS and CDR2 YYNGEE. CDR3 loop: CASSASGTANNEQFF. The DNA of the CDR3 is TGTGCCAGCAGCGCCTCCGGGACAGCAAACAATGAGCAGTTCTTC.

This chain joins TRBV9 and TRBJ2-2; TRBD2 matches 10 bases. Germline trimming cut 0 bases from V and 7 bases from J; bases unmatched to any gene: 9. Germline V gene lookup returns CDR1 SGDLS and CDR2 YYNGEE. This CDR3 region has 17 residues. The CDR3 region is CASSVGLAGTSGGELFF. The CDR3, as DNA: TGTGCCAGCAGCGTAGGACTAGCGGGCACCTCGGGCGGGGAGCTGTTTTTT. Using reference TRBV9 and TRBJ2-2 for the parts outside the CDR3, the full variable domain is DSGVTQTPKHLITATGQRVTLRCSPRSGDLSVYWYQQSLDQGLQFLIQYYNGEERAKGNILERFSAQQFPDLHSELNLSSLELGDSALYFCASSVGLAGTSGGELFFGEGSRLTVL.

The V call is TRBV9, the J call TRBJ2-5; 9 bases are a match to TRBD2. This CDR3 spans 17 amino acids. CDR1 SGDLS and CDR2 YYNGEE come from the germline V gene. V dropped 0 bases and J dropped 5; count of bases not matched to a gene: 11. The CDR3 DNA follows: TGTGCCAGCAGCGTAGGGAGCCGAGCGGGAGGTGGGGAGACCCAGTACTTC. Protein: CASSVGSRAGGGETQYF.

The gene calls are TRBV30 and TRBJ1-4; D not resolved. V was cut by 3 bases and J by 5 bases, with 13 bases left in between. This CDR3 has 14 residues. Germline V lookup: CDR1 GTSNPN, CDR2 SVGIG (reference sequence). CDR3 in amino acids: CAWRNGHPNEKLFF. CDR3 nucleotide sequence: TGTGCCTGGAGAAATGGGCACCCCAATGAAAAACTGTTTTTT.

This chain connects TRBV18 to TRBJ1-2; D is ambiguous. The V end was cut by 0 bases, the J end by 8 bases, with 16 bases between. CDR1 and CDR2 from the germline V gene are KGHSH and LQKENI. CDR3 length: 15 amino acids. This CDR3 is CASSPPGLPQGGYTF. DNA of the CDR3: TGTGCCAGCTCACCACCTGGACTGCCCCAAGGGGGCTACACCTTC.

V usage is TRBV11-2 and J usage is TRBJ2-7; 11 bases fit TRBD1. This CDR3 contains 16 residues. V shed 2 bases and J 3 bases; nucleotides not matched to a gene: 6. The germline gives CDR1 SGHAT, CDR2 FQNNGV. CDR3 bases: TGTGCCAGCAGCTTACGTTGGGGGACAGGGGGCTACGAGCAGTACTTC. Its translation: CASSLRWGTGGYEQYF.

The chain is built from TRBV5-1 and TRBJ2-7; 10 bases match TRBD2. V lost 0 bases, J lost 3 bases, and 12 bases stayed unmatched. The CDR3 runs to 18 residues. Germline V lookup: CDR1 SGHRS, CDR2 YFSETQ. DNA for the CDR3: TGCGCCAGCAGCTTGGGACTAGCGGGCACTCCAACACACTACGAGCAGTACTTC. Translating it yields CASSLGLAGTPTHYEQYF. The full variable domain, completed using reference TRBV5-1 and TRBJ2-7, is KAGVTQTPRYLIKTRGQQVTLSCSPISGHRSVSWYQQTPGQGLQFLFEYFSETQRNKGNFPGRFSGRQFSNSRSEMNVSTLELGDSALYLCASSLGLAGTPTHYEQYFGPGTRLTVT.

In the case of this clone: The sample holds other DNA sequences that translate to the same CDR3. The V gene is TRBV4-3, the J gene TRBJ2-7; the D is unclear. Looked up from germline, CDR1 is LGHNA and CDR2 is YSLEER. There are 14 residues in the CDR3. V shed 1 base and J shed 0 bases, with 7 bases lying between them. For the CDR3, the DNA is TGCGCCAGCAGCCAAGGCCCTCGCTCCTACGAGCAGTACTTC. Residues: CASSQGPRSYEQYF.

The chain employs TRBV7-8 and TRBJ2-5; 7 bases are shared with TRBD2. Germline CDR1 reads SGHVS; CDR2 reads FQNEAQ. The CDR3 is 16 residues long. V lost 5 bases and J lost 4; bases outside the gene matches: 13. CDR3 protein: CASSPSRAGVIETQYF. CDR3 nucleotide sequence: TGTGCCAGCAGCCCAAGTCGGGCGGGAGTAATAGAGACCCAGTACTTC.

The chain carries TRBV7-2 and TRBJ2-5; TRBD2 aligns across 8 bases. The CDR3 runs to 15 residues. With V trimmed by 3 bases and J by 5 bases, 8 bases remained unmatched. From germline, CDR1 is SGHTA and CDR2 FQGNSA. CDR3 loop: CASSFISGRDETQYF. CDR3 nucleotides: TGTGCCAGCAGCTTTATCAGCGGGAGAGACGAGACCCAGTACTTC.

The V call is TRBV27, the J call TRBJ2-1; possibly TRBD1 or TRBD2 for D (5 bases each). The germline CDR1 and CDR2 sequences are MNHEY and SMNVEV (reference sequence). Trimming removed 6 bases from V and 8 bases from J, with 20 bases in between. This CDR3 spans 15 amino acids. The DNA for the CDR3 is TGTGCCAGCAGACCCGCCGGGACGCCGGTGGATGAGCAGTTCTTC. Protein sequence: CASRPAGTPVDEQFF.

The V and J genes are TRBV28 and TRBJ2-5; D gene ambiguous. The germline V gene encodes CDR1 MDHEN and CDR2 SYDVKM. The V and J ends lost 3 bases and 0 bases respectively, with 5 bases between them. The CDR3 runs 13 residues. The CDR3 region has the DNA TGTGCCAGCAGTTTCGTCTACCAAGAGACCCAGTACTTC. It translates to CASSFVYQETQYF. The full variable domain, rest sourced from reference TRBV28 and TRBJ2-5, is DVKVTQSSRYLVKRTGEKVFLECVQDMDHENMFWYRQDPGLGLRLIYFSYDVKMKEKGDIPEGYSVSREKKERFSLILESASTNQTSMYLCASSFVYQETQYFGPGTRLLVL.

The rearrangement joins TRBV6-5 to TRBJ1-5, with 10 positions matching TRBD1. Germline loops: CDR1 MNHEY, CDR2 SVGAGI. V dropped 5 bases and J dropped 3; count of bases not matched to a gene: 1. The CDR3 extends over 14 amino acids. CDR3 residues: CASSGQGVNQPQHF. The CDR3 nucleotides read TGTGCCAGCAGTGGACAGGGGGTCAATCAGCCCCAGCATTTT.

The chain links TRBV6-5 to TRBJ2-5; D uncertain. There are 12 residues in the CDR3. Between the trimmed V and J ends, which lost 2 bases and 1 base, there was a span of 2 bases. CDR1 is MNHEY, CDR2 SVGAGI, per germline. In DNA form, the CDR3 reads TGTGCCAGCAGTTACCCCCAAGAGACCCAGTACTTC. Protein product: CASSYPQETQYF.

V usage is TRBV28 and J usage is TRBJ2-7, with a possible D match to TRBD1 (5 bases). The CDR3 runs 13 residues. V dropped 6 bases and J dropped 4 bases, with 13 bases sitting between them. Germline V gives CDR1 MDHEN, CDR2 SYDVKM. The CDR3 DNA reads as TGTGCCAGCAGCCGCATGACAGCATACGAGCAGTACTTC. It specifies CASSRMTAYEQYF.

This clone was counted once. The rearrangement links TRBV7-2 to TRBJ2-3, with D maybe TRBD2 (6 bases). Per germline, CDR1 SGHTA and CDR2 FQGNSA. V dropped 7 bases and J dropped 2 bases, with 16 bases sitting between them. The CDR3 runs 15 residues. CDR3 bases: TGTGCCAGCACCCTGGTGGGACTGAACACAGATACGCAGTATTTT. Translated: CASTLVGLNTDTQYF.

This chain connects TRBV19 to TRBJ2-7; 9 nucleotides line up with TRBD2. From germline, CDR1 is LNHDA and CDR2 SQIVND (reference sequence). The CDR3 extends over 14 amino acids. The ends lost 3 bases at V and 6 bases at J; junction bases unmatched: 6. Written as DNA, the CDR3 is TGTGCCAGTAGTATCCGCGGGAGGGCGGGCGAGCAGTACTTC. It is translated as CASSIRGRAGEQYF. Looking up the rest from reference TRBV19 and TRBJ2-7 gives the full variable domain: DGGITQSPKYLFRKEGQNVTLSCEQNLNHDAMYWYRQDPGQGLRLIYYSQIVNDFQKGDIAEGYSVSREKKESFPLTVTSAQKNPTAFYLCASSIRGRAGEQYFGPGTRLTVT.

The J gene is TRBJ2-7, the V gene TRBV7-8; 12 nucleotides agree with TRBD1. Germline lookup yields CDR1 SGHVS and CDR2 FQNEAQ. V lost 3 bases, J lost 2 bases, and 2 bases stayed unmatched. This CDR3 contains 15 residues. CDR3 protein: CASSLGDRGPYEQYF. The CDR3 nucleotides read TGTGCCAGCAGCTTGGGGGACAGGGGGCCCTACGAGCAGTACTTC.

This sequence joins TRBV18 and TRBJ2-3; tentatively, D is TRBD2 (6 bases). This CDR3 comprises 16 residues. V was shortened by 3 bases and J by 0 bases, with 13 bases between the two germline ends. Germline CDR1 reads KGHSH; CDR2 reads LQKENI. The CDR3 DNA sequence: TGTGCCAGCTCACCTATAGCGGTCCCTAGCACAGATACGCAGTATTTT. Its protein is CASSPIAVPSTDTQYF.